This T cell receptor beta chain was documented in a study of monozygotic twins with inflammatory bowel disease. Template switching introduced UMIs that contain a 6-nucleotide sample barcode. TCRdb reanalyzed the 5' RACE reads, giving one entry per CDR3 protein sequence and no DNA. This table lists 300,000 to 400,000 distinct CDR3 sequences. Germline V gene data show CDR1 as SGDLS and CDR2 as YYNGEE. The CDR3 is 16 amino acids. This sequence joins TRBV9 and TRBJ1-4. The receptor was derived from a human donor with ulcerative colitis or Crohn's disease, or a healthy co-twin of an affected twin (not recorded which). The sequenced material came from blood. The CDR3 is CASSRDFGPTNEKLFF. Combining the CDR3 with reference TRBV9 and TRBJ1-4 gives the whole variable domain DSGVTQTPKHLITATGQRVTLRCSPRSGDLSVYWYQQSLDQGLQFLIQYYNGEERAKGNILERFSAQQFPDLHSELNLSSLELGDSALYFCASSRDFGPTNEKLFFGSGTQLSVL.